This T cell receptor (beta chain) stems from a study of blood T cells in healthy people across ages. This clonotype appeared a few times. Relative to the germline gene, one junction end is altered; a read error may explain this. Primers used in a second PCR of about 7 to 11 cycles were a sample-barcoded 5' primer and a J-beta primer mix. Each CDR3 protein gets one entry after TCRdb re-called the 5' RACE reads with MiXCR. This sample has hundreds of thousands of distinct CDR3 sequences, with under 45% found just once. In terms of origin and age, donors were healthy Caucasian individuals from Russia aged 6 to 90. This CDR3 is 13 amino acids long. The germline gives CDR1 MNHEY, CDR2 SVGAGI.

The receptor was isolated from a man in his sixties in good health. The chain carries TRBV6-5 and TRBJ1-2; weak D call: TRBD1 (5 bases). Sequencing was carried out using blood. The CDR3 DNA sequence: TGTGCCAGCAGTCCATACAGAGGGGATGGCTACACCTTT. Translation: CASSPYRGDGYTF.